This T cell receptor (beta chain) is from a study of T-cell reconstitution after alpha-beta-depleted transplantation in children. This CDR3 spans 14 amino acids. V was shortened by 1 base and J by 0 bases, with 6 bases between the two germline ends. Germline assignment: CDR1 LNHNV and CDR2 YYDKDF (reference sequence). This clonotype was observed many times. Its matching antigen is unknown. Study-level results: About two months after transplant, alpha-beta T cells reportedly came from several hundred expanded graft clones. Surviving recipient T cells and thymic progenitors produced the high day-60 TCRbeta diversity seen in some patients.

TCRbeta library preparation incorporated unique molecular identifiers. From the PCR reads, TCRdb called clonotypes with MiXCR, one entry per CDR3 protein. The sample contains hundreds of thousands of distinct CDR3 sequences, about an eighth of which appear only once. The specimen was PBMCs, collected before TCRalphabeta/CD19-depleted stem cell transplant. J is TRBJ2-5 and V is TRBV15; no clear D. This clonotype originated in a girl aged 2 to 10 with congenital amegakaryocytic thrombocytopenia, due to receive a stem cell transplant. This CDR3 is CATSRARYQETQYF. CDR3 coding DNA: TGTGCCACCAGCAGAGCACGGTACCAAGAGACCCAGTACTTC.